Shown below are 25 T cell receptor beta chains from a single sample sequenced in a study of CD8+ T cells in alopecia areata. Extraction of RNA preceded its reverse transcription into cDNA, which served as the sequencing template. TCRdb's table, derived via immunoSEQ multiplex PCR, lists solely in-frame clones and lacks some. The repertoire consists of over 100,000 clones, with roughly three fifths occurring once and the leading ten covering more than 10%. The sample's treatment: oral pan-JAK inhibitor, 5-10 mg twice daily. The sample here was CD8+ T cells sorted from blood, taken at week 24, from a patient treated with tofacitinib. The source is a human donor with alopecia areata.

This clone was detected a few times. The chain recombines TRBV2 with TRBJ2-7; the match to TRBD2 covers 7 bases. The CDR3 loop spans 13 amino acids. V shed 7 bases, J shed 0 bases, and the junction held 3 bases outside the gene matches. Germline V gives CDR1 SNHLY, CDR2 FYNNEI. CDR3 in amino acids: CASKGGGSYEQYF. CDR3 nucleotides: TGTGCCAGCAAGGGCGGGGGCTCCTACGAGCAGTACTTC. Complete variable domain (other parts from reference TRBV2 and TRBJ2-7): EPEVTQTPSHQVTQMGQEVILRCVPISNHLYFYWYRQILGQKVEFLVSFYNNEISEKSEIFDDQFSVERPDGSNFTLKIRSTKLEDSAMYFCASKGGGSYEQYFGPGTRLTVT.

This clone was observed a single time. V is TRBV7-9 and J is TRBJ1-5; D is uncertain. Per germline, CDR1 SEHNR and CDR2 FQNEAQ (reference sequence). Trimming stripped 5 bases from V and 2 bases from J, with 16 bases between. The length of the CDR3 is 16 residues. The CDR3 region has the DNA TGTGCCAGCAGCATGGGCGCACATCAGCGCAATCAGCCCCAGCATTTT. Its translation: CASSMGAHQRNQPQHF.

A few counts support this clone. The rearrangement joins TRBV6-1 to TRBJ2-2; D is possibly TRBD1 (6 bases). V was pared by 1 base and J by 2 bases, with 11 bases between. The CDR3 totals 16 residues. Germline V CDR1 and CDR2: MNHNS, SASEGT. CDR3 protein: CASSEVMGHNTGELFF. The CDR3 DNA follows: TGTGCCAGCAGTGAAGTGATGGGACACAACACCGGGGAGCTGTTTTTT.

This clone was observed a few times. The chain uses TRBV9 and TRBJ2-1, with 7 bases that match TRBD1. V lost 2 bases, J lost 2 bases, and 4 bases stayed unmatched. Germline assignment: CDR1 SGDLS and CDR2 YYNGEE. This CDR3 contains 15 residues. This CDR3 reads CASSVRDSPYNEQFF. The CDR3, as DNA: TGTGCCAGCAGCGTTCGGGACAGCCCCTACAATGAGCAGTTCTTC.

V usage is TRBV5-4 and J usage is TRBJ1-2; 8 positions match TRBD1. The CDR3 runs to 14 residues. The germline V gene has CDR1 SGHNT and CDR2 YYREEE (reference sequence). V gave up 4 bases and J gave up 2 bases; unmatched junction bases: 4. The CDR3 is CASSPWTGNYGYTF. DNA for the CDR3: TGTGCCAGCAGCCCATGGACAGGGAACTATGGCTACACCTTC.

The table lists this clone with a few counts. This chain links TRBV11-2 with TRBJ2-7; tentatively, D is TRBD1 or TRBD2 (5 bases each). Germline CDR1 SGHAT, CDR2 FQNNGV. The CDR3 has 12 residues. Between the trimmed V and J ends, which lost 5 bases and 2 bases, there was a span of 7 bases. CDR3 in amino acids: CASSPGPYEQYF. DNA of the CDR3: TGTGCCAGCAGCCCGGGACCCTACGAGCAGTACTTC.

This chain links TRBV7-3 with TRBJ1-1; TRBD1 matches at 9 bases. The CDR3 is 14 residues long. Germline CDR1 and CDR2: SGHTA and FQGTGA. V dropped 5 bases and J dropped 1; count of bases not matched to a gene: 2. CDR3 in amino acids: CASSRGQGNTEAFF. The DNA for the CDR3 is TGTGCCAGCAGCAGGGGACAGGGGAACACTGAAGCTTTCTTT.

This clone was found a few times. The gene calls are TRBV6-5 and TRBJ2-3, with 7 bases that match TRBD1. The CDR3 covers 15 residues. From germline, CDR1 is MNHEY and CDR2 SVGAGI. With 8 bases clipped from V and 2 bases from J, the junction kept 10 bases outside the gene matches. In DNA form, the CDR3 reads TGTGCCAGCCACCCCGGGACAGATGCCACAGATACGCAGTATTTT. Translated: CASHPGTDATDTQYF.

In its sample, this clone was seen a few times. The chain recombines TRBV6-5 with TRBJ2-1, with 7 bases lining up with TRBD1. The CDR3 has 14 amino acids. Germline trimming cut 2 bases from V and 8 bases from J; bases unmatched to any gene: 6. Germline V gives CDR1 MNHEY, CDR2 SVGAGI. The CDR3 DNA is TGTGCCAGCAGTTACCTGGACAGGTTATATGAGCAGTTCTTC. Its protein product is CASSYLDRLYEQFF.

The rearrangement links TRBV6-1 to TRBJ2-7, with D possibly TRBD1 on 6 matching bases. Deletions cut 1 base from V and 0 bases from J, with 7 bases between. Looked up from germline, CDR1 is MNHNS and CDR2 is SASEGT. The CDR3 consists of 14 residues. Here the CDR3 reads CASSEGQASYEQYF. CDR3 coding DNA: TGTGCCAGCAGTGAAGGACAGGCCTCCTACGAGCAGTACTTC.

V gene TRBV28 combines with J gene TRBJ1-2; D unresolved. CDR3 length: 14 amino acids. Germline V gene sequence: CDR1 MDHEN, CDR2 SYDVKM. Trimming cost V 1 base and J 5 bases, with 11 bases left between them. CDR3 residues: CASSLSGEGYGYTF. The CDR3 nucleotides are TGTGCCAGCAGTTTATCAGGCGAAGGGTATGGCTACACCTTC.

The genes are TRBV9 and TRBJ1-2, with 8 nucleotides matching TRBD1. The CDR3 loop spans 15 amino acids. Germline V gene data show CDR1 as SGDLS and CDR2 as YYNGEE. J lost 8 bases, V lost 4 bases, and 13 bases had no gene match. The CDR3 region is CASSLSPRQGYGYTF. CDR3 DNA: TGTGCCAGCAGCTTATCTCCCCGACAGGGGTACGGCTACACCTTC.

This chain connects TRBV27 to TRBJ2-7; D perhaps matches TRBD1 (5 bases). Germline V gives CDR1 MNHEY, CDR2 SMNVEV (reference sequence). The CDR3 covers 13 residues. The germline V and J ends were trimmed by 4 bases and 0 bases, with 7 bases remaining between them. CDR3 protein: CASSSDTSYEQYF. As DNA, the CDR3 is TGTGCCAGCAGTTCGGACACCTCCTACGAGCAGTACTTC.

V usage is TRBV30 and J usage is TRBJ1-6, with 7 bases matching TRBD1. There are 14 residues in the CDR3. Germline V CDR1 and CDR2: GTSNPN, SVGIG (reference sequence). V dropped 0 bases and J dropped 8; count of bases not matched to a gene: 4. The CDR3 protein is CAWSVGTADSPLHF. CDR3 in DNA: TGTGCCTGGAGTGTGGGGACAGCCGATTCACCCCTCCACTTT.

The chain employs TRBV29-1 and TRBJ2-7; TRBD2 agrees at 7 bases. CDR1 is SQVTM, CDR2 ANQGSEA, per germline. Germline trimming cut 2 bases from V and 5 bases from J; bases unmatched to any gene: 9. This CDR3 is built from 14 residues. The CDR3 DNA sequence: TGCAGCGTTGAAACGGGGGGTCGCTTACACGAGCAGTACTTC. It encodes CSVETGGRLHEQYF.

The gene calls are TRBV7-6 and TRBJ2-5; D remains ambiguous. Germline V gene data show CDR1 as SGHVS and CDR2 as FNYEAQ. V lost 3 bases, J lost 10 bases, and 15 bases lay in between. CDR3 size: 13 residues. The chain's CDR3 is CASSLTARQDQYF. In DNA, the CDR3 is TGTGCCAGCAGCTTGACGGCCCGTCAGGACCAGTACTTC.

This clone was observed a handful of times. The chain recombines TRBV6-5 with TRBJ1-2, with TRBD1 as a possible D gene (5 bases). The V end lost 7 bases, the J end lost 8 bases, and 20 bases lay between the germline ends. Germline lookup yields CDR1 MNHEY and CDR2 SVGAGI. There are 14 residues in the CDR3. The CDR3: CASTLTQGFGGYTF. CDR3 bases: TGTGCCAGCACACTTACCCAGGGATTCGGCGGCTACACCTTC.

The V gene is TRBV5-1, the J gene TRBJ2-1; TRBD2 might be the D (6 bases). Looked up from germline, CDR1 is SGHRS and CDR2 is YFSETQ. CDR3 length: 13 residues. Trimming removed 4 bases from V and 6 bases from J, with 11 bases in between. Here the CDR3 reads CASSGDFLNEQFF. In nucleotides, the CDR3 is TGCGCCAGCAGCGGGGACTTTCTCAATGAGCAGTTCTTC.

This clone was observed a single time. The J gene is TRBJ2-2, the V gene TRBV6-5, with D unresolved. The CDR3 runs to 15 residues. V was pared by 1 base and J by 1 base, with 7 bases between. Germline V gene sequence: CDR1 MNHEY, CDR2 SVGAGI. CDR3 nucleotides: TGTGCCAGCAGTTACTGGCAGCTGAACACCGGGGAGCTGTTTTTT. Amino acids: CASSYWQLNTGELFF.

The table lists this clone with a count of one. The chain employs TRBV30 and TRBJ2-1; D ambiguous. V lost 2 bases and J 0 bases, leaving 5 bases between the germline ends. CDR3 length: 13 residues. CDR1 GTSNPN and CDR2 SVGIG come from the germline V gene (reference sequence). For the CDR3, the DNA is TGTGCCTGGAGTACAAGCTCCTACAATGAGCAGTTCTTC. Amino acids: CAWSTSSYNEQFF.

This clone is a singleton in its sample. The chain joins TRBV27 to TRBJ1-1; 7 bases align to TRBD1. This CDR3 has 12 amino acids. Looked up from germline, CDR1 is MNHEY and CDR2 is SMNVEV (reference sequence). V shed 8 bases and J 4 bases; nucleotides not matched to a gene: 4. Here the CDR3 reads CASSTGFTEAFF. CDR3 coding DNA: TGTGCCAGCTCGACAGGGTTCACTGAAGCTTTCTTT.

The chain employs TRBV15 and TRBJ2-5; D remains unclear. Matching the DNA end better, TRBJ2-7 makes the J call doubtful. CDR3 length equals 16 residues. Looked up from germline, CDR1 is LNHNV and CDR2 is YYDKDF (reference sequence). DNA of the CDR3: TGTGCCACCAGCAGAGGTCAGTCCGATGGGCCCTACGAGCAGTACTTC. It encodes CATSRGQSDGPYEQYF.

The genes are TRBV11-2 and TRBJ1-1; D not resolved. The ends were cut back, 5 bases at V and 5 bases at J, with 12 bases in the middle. This CDR3 comprises 13 residues. Germline CDR1 and CDR2: SGHAT and FQNNGV. CDR3 DNA sequence: TGTGCCAGCAGCCGCACTAGAGGGACTGAAGCTTTCTTT. This gives the protein CASSRTRGTEAFF.

This sequence joins TRBV10-3 and TRBJ2-1; 8 bases map to TRBD1. The CDR3 length is 11 residues. The J segment lost 7 bases and the V segment lost 11 bases, leaving 4 bases of the junction unmatched. CDR1 is ENHRY, CDR2 SYGVKD, per germline. The CDR3: CASTGGNEQFF. The CDR3 coding sequence is TGTGCCTCCACAGGGGGGAATGAGCAGTTCTTC.

The chain combines TRBV4-3 with TRBJ1-6; D is undetermined. CDR3 length: 14 amino acids. Between the trimmed V and J ends, which lost 0 bases and 9 bases, there was a span of 9 bases. CDR1 and CDR2 from the germline V gene are LGHNA and YSLEER. CDR3 coding DNA: TGCGCCAGCAGCCAAGATATCTTCAGTTCACCCCTCCACTTT. Its translation is CASSQDIFSSPLHF.